Included here is one T cell receptor (beta chain) sequence, with context. This clone is assessed as medium-sized (0.01 to 0.1%). Its antigen is unknown. No per-base quality is available; no much larger clone lies one base away. The data originate from a study of T cells after posttransplantation cyclophosphamide (dated by TCRdb to 2016 to 2017). General notes on the study: Using TRB sequencing, the study followed how the T cell repertoire rebuilt after myeloablative bone marrow transplantation with posttransplantation cyclophosphamide given as GVHD prophylaxis. Antigen receptor sequencing covered samples from a few dozen PTCy-treated patients and about 17 of their related bone marrow donors. Blood from all 30 or so PTCy patients with 1-year posttransplant specimens was subjected to TRB sequencing. TRB sequencing was also done on up to 3 additional blood samples from 2 to 5.2 years after transplant in 3 patients, and on pretransplant blood from 4 patients. TRA and TRB clonality were tightly correlated in 9 or 10 samples, so subsequent TCR analyses focused on TRB only. Public TRB sequences were queried against a database of over 3,500 sequences associated with responses to pathogens, tumor antigens, self-antigens and alloantigens.

The investigation overall reported the following: Across around 40 patients, TRB clonality was highly associated with recipient CMV seropositivity and CMV reactivation, and diversity in PTCy patients was similar to diversity in CNI/methotrexate controls. The TRB repertoires of T cells infiltrating skin or the GI tract showed only limited overlap with the TRB repertoires found in blood. Donor-recipient similarity was low at 1-2 months but increased during the first year, and donor CD8+ memory clones often dominated later blood repertoires.

The treatment or condition label, read with the paper, signifies: high-dose cyclophosphamide on days +3 and +4 as single-agent GVHD prophylaxis. Patients in the PTCy group got busulfan and fludarabine conditioning, a marrow graft from a related or unrelated donor, and cyclophosphamide on days +3 and +4. The PTCy-treated patients were drawn from a prospective, multi-institutional clinical trial. Peripheral blood and bone marrow mononuclear cells were isolated by Ficoll-Hypaque density centrifugation and cryopreserved. TRB sequencing used genomic DNA with the immunoSEQ assay at survey resolution or the hsTCRB kit. As for how the authors treated the data: The immunoSEQ software was used for initial read processing, and the LymphoSeq R package was used for repertoire analyses. Clonality was computed as 1 minus normalized Shannon entropy, and a Gini coefficient was also calculated for each TRB dataset. Phenotypes of unsorted samples were inferred by mapping TRB sequences from sorted subsets of the recipient or donor onto unsorted samples of the same recipient. Drawn from immuneACCESS, this table holds only the in-frame rearrangements with V and J called that TCRdb kept. Clones are partly lost; checked studies trace under half to an unresolved V gene and leave the rest unexplained. From that table come the V and J calls and clone size; the DNA was used to work out D and trimming. This sample shows over 2,500 clones, and none of them turns up only once. About a tenth of the sample goes to the ten largest clones.

Looking up the germline V gene (reference sequence) yields CDR1 LNHDA and CDR2 SQIVND. From the cysteine up to the phenylalanine, the CDR3 has a length of 14 residues. The DNA shown is the 42-base CDR3, in frame from base 1. V is shortened by 4 bases, J by 4 bases, and the region joining them spans 11 bases. The rearrangement combines TRBV19 with TRBJ2-1; TRBD1 could be the D gene, as 6 bases match. Sequences were derived from PBMCs, sampled 32 days after allogeneic stem cell transplant with posttransplant cyclophosphamide. This clonotype was sampled from a female patient aged 50 to 65 who received an allogeneic stem cell transplant from a related donor, was CMV-positive, and had no GVHD. Because of the transplant, the T cells may be the graft donor's rather than the patient's own. The nucleotides are TGTGCCAGTAGTACCAATACAGGGTACAATGAGCAGTTCTTC. Its amino acids are CASSTNTGYNEQFF.